These 21 T cell receptor beta chains came from one sample sequenced in a study of OX40 agonist ivuxolimab in advanced cancers. Method: immunoSEQ multiplex PCR; TCRdb's copy keeps in-frame clones and lacks some. The sample includes 60,000 to 75,000 clones, more than 75% of them seen just once. The specimen comprised CD4+ or CD8+ T cells sorted from blood, sampled in a trial of the OX40 agonist ivuxolimab. These receptors came from an adult with an advanced solid tumor such as melanoma, head and neck, liver or kidney cancer.

This clone was seen just once. This chain connects TRBV5-6 to TRBJ1-3; D is unclear. The ends were cut back, 4 bases at V and 2 bases at J, with 10 bases in the middle. The germline gives CDR1 SGHDT, CDR2 YYEEEE. The CDR3 runs to 14 residues. CDR3 amino acids: CASSPVATGNTIYF. CDR3 nucleotide sequence: TGTGCCAGCAGCCCAGTGGCGACTGGAAACACCATATATTTT.

V gene TRBV5-4 combines with J gene TRBJ2-7, with D unclear. Trimming removed 2 bases at V and 0 bases at J, with 15 bases between. The CDR3 extends over 16 amino acids. The V gene's germline CDR1 is SGHNT and CDR2 YYREEE (reference sequence). The DNA of the CDR3 is TGTGCCAGCAGCTTTCCGGGCCATCTTAGCTCCTACGAGCAGTACTTC. Translated: CASSFPGHLSSYEQYF.

This clone occurred once. The rearrangement uses TRBV5-1 and TRBJ2-2, with 7 bases that match TRBD1. Germline V CDR1 and CDR2: SGHRS, YFSETQ. J gave up 3 bases and V 4 bases, and 9 bases lay outside the gene matches. The CDR3 is 16 residues long. The CDR3 nucleotides read TGCGCCAGCAGCCATCTACAGGGGAAGGACACCGGGGAGCTGTTTTTT. Its translation is CASSHLQGKDTGELFF.

Remarks on this clone: Compared with germline, one end of the junction differs, possibly owing to a read error. In nucleotides, the CDR3 is TGTGCCAGCAGCTTATACACCAGGGATTCAACTGAAGCTTTCTTT. This translates into CASSLYTRDSTEAFF. The chain has TRBV5-1 and TRBJ1-1; weak D call: TRBD1 (5 bases). Germline V CDR1 and CDR2: SGHRS, YFSETQ. The CDR3 has 15 amino acids.

The rearrangement joins TRBV27 to TRBJ1-2; tentative D call: TRBD1 (5 bases). V dropped 4 bases and J dropped 4 bases, with 7 bases sitting between them. This CDR3 has 12 amino acids. The germline CDR1 and CDR2 sequences are MNHEY and SMNVEV (reference sequence). The CDR3 nucleotides read TGTGCCAGCAGTTCAGACAGCTATGGCTACACCTTC. This gives the protein CASSSDSYGYTF.

The chain combines TRBV18 with TRBJ2-7; a possible D gene is TRBD2 (5 bases). Between the trimmed V and J ends, which lost 6 bases and 2 bases, there was a span of 14 bases. The CDR3 is made up of 14 amino acids. Per the germline V gene, CDR1 is KGHSH and CDR2 is LQKENI. For the CDR3, the DNA is TGTGCCAGCTCCCCAAGAGGACTCCCCTACGAGCAGTACTTC. Its translation is CASSPRGLPYEQYF.

J is TRBJ2-7 and V is TRBV7-8; possible D gene TRBD1, 6 bases. The CDR3 sequence is 13 residues long. CDR1 is SGHVS and CDR2 is FQNEAQ in the germline V gene. V was trimmed by 1 base and J by 6 bases, leaving 10 bases between them. The CDR3 sequence is CASSLDPGVEQYF. The CDR3 nucleotides read TGTGCCAGCAGCTTAGACCCAGGGGTCGAGCAGTACTTC.

The chain carries TRBV7-2 and TRBJ2-7; TRBD2 might be the D (6 bases). The V end was cut by 1 base, the J end by 3 bases, with 7 bases between. Germline V lookup: CDR1 SGHTA, CDR2 FQGNSA. The CDR3 is 13 amino acids. Written as DNA, the CDR3 is TGTGCCAGCAGCTTAGAGGGAGGCTACGAGCAGTACTTC. Translated, it gives CASSLEGGYEQYF.

The CDR3 loop is CASSLVQGSGGEQYF. Written as DNA, the CDR3 is TGTGCCAGCAGCTTGGTACAGGGCTCCGGAGGCGAGCAGTACTTC. The V and J genes are TRBV5-4 and TRBJ2-7; D is perhaps TRBD1 (6 bases). The CDR3 contains 15 residues. V was cut by 0 bases and J by 6 bases, with 16 bases left in between. Germline CDR1 SGHNT, CDR2 YYREEE (reference sequence).

The chain links TRBV9 to TRBJ2-5; D gene ambiguous. CDR3 length equals 15 residues. Germline V gene lookup returns CDR1 SGDLS and CDR2 YYNGEE. The V gene lost 4 bases and the J gene lost 0 bases, with 13 bases spanning the gap. The CDR3 here is CASSPTGRNQETQYF. CDR3 nucleotides: TGTGCCAGCAGCCCCACGGGCAGAAACCAAGAGACCCAGTACTTC.

This CDR3 reads CASSLGLAGEYYEQYF. CDR3 sequence (DNA): TGTGCCAGCAGCTTGGGACTAGCGGGGGAGTACTACGAGCAGTACTTC. This chain links TRBV5-6 with TRBJ2-7; 12 nucleotides line up with TRBD2. The germline V gene has CDR1 SGHDT and CDR2 YYEEEE. This CDR3 spans 16 amino acids. With V trimmed by 0 bases and J by 3 bases, 4 bases remained unmatched.

This clone has just one count. CDR3 loop: CASRSGSAYTEAFF. DNA of the CDR3: TGTGCCAGCAGGTCCGGTTCGGCGTACACTGAAGCTTTCTTT. The V gene is TRBV6-5, the J gene TRBJ1-1; D call uncertain. Germline V gene lookup returns CDR1 MNHEY and CDR2 SVGAGI. This CDR3 is built from 14 residues. V lost 6 bases and J lost 3, with 14 bases in between.

This clone was seen only once. The V gene is TRBV5-6, the J gene TRBJ2-1; D remains unclear. The germline CDR1 and CDR2 sequences are SGHDT and YYEEEE. V lost 1 base and J 4 bases, leaving 12 bases between the germline ends. CDR3 size: 15 residues. The CDR3 is CASSLYGRRYNEQFF. In DNA, the CDR3 is TGTGCCAGCAGCTTGTACGGCAGGAGATACAATGAGCAGTTCTTC.

The chain is built from TRBV7-9 and TRBJ1-1, with D tentatively TRBD1 (6 bases). The CDR3 extends over 16 amino acids. The germline V gene has CDR1 SEHNR and CDR2 FQNEAQ (reference sequence). V lost 3 bases, J lost 6 bases, and 20 bases lay in between. The CDR3 protein is CASSLGQKRGVAEAFF. As DNA, the CDR3 is TGTGCCAGCAGCTTGGGGCAAAAAAGGGGGGTTGCTGAAGCTTTCTTT.

The V gene is TRBV29-1, the J gene TRBJ1-1; D gene ambiguous. The length of the CDR3 is 15 residues. Germline V gene sequence: CDR1 SQVTM, CDR2 ANQGSEA. V was pared by 6 bases and J by 3 bases, with 20 bases between. CDR3 loop: CSVSGLSGYDTEAFF. The DNA of the CDR3 is TGCAGCGTCTCCGGTCTGTCCGGGTATGACACTGAAGCTTTCTTT.

This chain links TRBV5-1 with TRBJ2-1, with 7 bases aligning to TRBD1. The ends lost 2 bases at V and 5 bases at J; junction bases unmatched: 7. The CDR3 totals 15 residues. The V gene's germline CDR1 is SGHRS and CDR2 YFSETQ. CDR3 protein: CASSFQPTGNNEQFF. The CDR3 DNA is TGCGCCAGCAGCTTCCAACCGACAGGGAACAATGAGCAGTTCTTC.

The chain joins TRBV9 to TRBJ2-7, with D tentatively TRBD1 (6 bases). The germline V gene has CDR1 SGDLS and CDR2 YYNGEE. CDR3 length: 18 amino acids. V lost 4 bases and J lost 0, with 23 bases in between. CDR3 DNA: TGTGCCAGCAGCCCTTACATGGGGGCCACAGGGATCTCCTACGAGCAGTACTTC. Translated, it gives CASSPYMGATGISYEQYF.

The genes are TRBV30 and TRBJ2-1, with 8 bases fitting TRBD2. Germline CDR1 GTSNPN, CDR2 SVGIG (reference sequence). This CDR3 is built from 15 residues. The V gene end was trimmed by 0 bases and the J gene end by 5 bases; junction bases not matched to a gene: 6. CDR3 bases: TGTGCCTGGAGTGTACGCGGGGGGCTACACAATGAGCAGTTCTTC. It codes for CAWSVRGGLHNEQFF.

This clone was counted once. Here the CDR3 reads CSVEGEWDTPYGAQYF. CDR3 nucleotide sequence: TGCAGCGTTGAAGGGGAATGGGACACCCCGTATGGGGCCCAGTACTTC. The chain joins TRBV29-1 to TRBJ2-5, with D perhaps TRBD1 (6 bases). Germline V gives CDR1 SQVTM, CDR2 ANQGSEA. The V and J ends lost 1 base and 9 bases respectively, with 24 bases between them. CDR3 length: 16 residues. Full variable domain (rest looked up from reference TRBV29-1 and TRBJ2-5): SAVISQKPSRDICQRGTSLTIQCQVDSQVTMMFWYRQQPGQSLTLIATANQGSEATYESGFVIDKFPISRPNLTFSTLTVSNMSPEDSSIYLCSVEGEWDTPYGAQYFGPGTRLLVL.

The chain carries TRBV6-5 and TRBJ1-2; D gene ambiguous. The CDR3 extends over 13 amino acids. The V end lost 2 bases, the J end lost 3 bases, and 7 bases lay between the germline ends. The germline CDR1 and CDR2 sequences are MNHEY and SVGAGI. The CDR3 sequence is CASSYAGHYGYTF. CDR3 bases: TGTGCCAGCAGTTACGCAGGCCACTATGGCTACACCTTC.

The CDR3: CASSIVDLTDTQYF. The CDR3 DNA reads as TGTGCCAGCTCCATAGTGGATCTCACAGATACGCAGTATTTT. This rearrangement joins TRBV18 to TRBJ2-3; D remains ambiguous. Germline assignment: CDR1 KGHSH and CDR2 LQKENI. The CDR3 totals 14 residues. V lost 6 bases and J lost 2, with 12 bases in between.